This TCR beta chain came from a study of blood T cell repertoires in COVID-19 (dated by TCRdb to 2020 to 2022). Study-level background: Samples covering the acute and convalescent phases of COVID-19 were provided by collaborators in the United States, Italy and Spain. The prospective study material was composed of cDNA or gDNA derived from T cells, B-cell-depleted T cells, or PBMCs. The dataset comprised deeply sampled blood TCRbeta repertoires from subjects exposed to, actively infected with, or recovered from COVID-19. The repertoires were released in a freely available public database intended as a resource for research on the immune response to SARS-CoV-2. Samples were obtained from the ongoing ImmuneRACE study (first 160 participants) and from 1,254 subjects provided by 6 global collaborators. Nearly every sample came with metadata listing a de-identified subject ID, COVID-19 status, age in years and sex. Where available, HLA class I and class II types were obtained from metadata supplied by the sample provider rather than from assay-based typing. What the research found in general, with its limitations: How much clinical and demographic metadata was included differed by source and by participant, and the metadata was provided uncurated.

In this sample, this clone turned up a few times. What this receptor recognizes is not known. No base-level quality is on record; no much larger clone is a single base apart. TCRbeta CDR3 regions were amplified from genomic DNA using the immunoSEQ Assay, a bias-controlled multiplex PCR. In the source study's methods: The number of nucleated cells in each sample was estimated from the amplification of reference gene primers within the assay. To quantify the absolute abundance of each unique TCRbeta CDR3 rearrangement, sequence reads were collapsed and filtered. Productive Simpson clonality was computed per sample as the square root of Simpson's diversity index over productive rearrangements. TCRdb re-hosts the immuneACCESS table, in-frame sequences only. Its copies lack some clones; in the studies checked, an unresolved V gene accounts for under half of them, and the cause for the rest is not known. V, J and clone size are taken as reported in that table, and D and trimming were inferred from the DNA itself. Present in this sample are 30,000 to 35,000 clones, roughly 80% of which were seen just once. The ten most abundant clones make up roughly 14% of the sample.

Collaborating institutions collected whole blood in K2EDTA tubes following their own protocols. For TCRbeta analysis, collaborators shipped samples in one of three forms: frozen whole blood, isolated PBMCs, or DNA extracted from either of those sample types. The material sequenced was peripheral blood. This sequence was found in a man older than 75 with active or convalescent COVID-19.

The CDR3 region has the sequence CASSPLAGGGYEQYF. The DNA sequence is as follows: TGTGCCAGTAGTCCGCTAGCGGGAGGTGGGTACGAGCAGTACTTC. Here the chain combines TRBV19 and TRBJ2-7; TRBD2 matches 11 bases in the middle. Spanning cysteine to phenylalanine, the CDR3 consists of 15 amino acids. Only CDR3 DNA is held: 45 bases, read in frame from base 1. At the junction V is shortened by 5 bases and J by 4 bases; bases outside the gene matches: 7. CDR1 and CDR2 are read off the germline V gene (reference sequence) as LNHDA and SQIVND.